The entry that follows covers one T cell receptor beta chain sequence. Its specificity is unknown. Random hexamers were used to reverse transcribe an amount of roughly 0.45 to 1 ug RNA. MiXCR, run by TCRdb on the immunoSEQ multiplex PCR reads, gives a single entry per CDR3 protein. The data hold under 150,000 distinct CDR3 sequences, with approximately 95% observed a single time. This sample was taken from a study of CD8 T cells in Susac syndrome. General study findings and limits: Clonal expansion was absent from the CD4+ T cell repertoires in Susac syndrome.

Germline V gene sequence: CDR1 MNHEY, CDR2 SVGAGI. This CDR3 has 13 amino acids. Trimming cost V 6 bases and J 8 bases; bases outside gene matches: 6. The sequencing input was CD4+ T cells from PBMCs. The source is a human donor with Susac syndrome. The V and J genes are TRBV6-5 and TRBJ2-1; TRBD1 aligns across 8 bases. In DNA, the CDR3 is TGTGCCAGCAGCCCAGGGGGCATGGATGAGCAGTTCTTC. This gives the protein CASSPGGMDEQFF.